This T cell receptor beta chain was profiled in a study of HIV-infected patients and healthy controls. Reverse transcription used 500 to 550 ng RNA and constant-region primers for alpha and beta. Each of the alpha and beta chains got its own library through chain-specific third strand synthesis with indices. One entry per CDR3 protein, called by TCRdb with MiXCR from the 5' RACE reads. The sample records fewer than 7,000 distinct CDR3 sequences, approximately 9.7% being singletons. This clonotype was detected ten times or more. This CDR3 has 11 amino acids. Follow-up blood was drawn about 14 weeks, roughly three months, after antiretroviral therapy began. All unsorted peripheral T cells were captured because whole blood was used without fractionation.

This clonotype was sampled from an adult with HIV infection. The rearrangement links TRBV1 to TRBJ2-5. TRBV1 is a recognized pseudogene. The material sequenced was blood, taken during antiretroviral therapy. CDR3 protein: CTSSQPRTQYF. CDR3 nucleotide sequence: TGCACCAGCAGCCAACCTCGTACCCAGTACTTC.